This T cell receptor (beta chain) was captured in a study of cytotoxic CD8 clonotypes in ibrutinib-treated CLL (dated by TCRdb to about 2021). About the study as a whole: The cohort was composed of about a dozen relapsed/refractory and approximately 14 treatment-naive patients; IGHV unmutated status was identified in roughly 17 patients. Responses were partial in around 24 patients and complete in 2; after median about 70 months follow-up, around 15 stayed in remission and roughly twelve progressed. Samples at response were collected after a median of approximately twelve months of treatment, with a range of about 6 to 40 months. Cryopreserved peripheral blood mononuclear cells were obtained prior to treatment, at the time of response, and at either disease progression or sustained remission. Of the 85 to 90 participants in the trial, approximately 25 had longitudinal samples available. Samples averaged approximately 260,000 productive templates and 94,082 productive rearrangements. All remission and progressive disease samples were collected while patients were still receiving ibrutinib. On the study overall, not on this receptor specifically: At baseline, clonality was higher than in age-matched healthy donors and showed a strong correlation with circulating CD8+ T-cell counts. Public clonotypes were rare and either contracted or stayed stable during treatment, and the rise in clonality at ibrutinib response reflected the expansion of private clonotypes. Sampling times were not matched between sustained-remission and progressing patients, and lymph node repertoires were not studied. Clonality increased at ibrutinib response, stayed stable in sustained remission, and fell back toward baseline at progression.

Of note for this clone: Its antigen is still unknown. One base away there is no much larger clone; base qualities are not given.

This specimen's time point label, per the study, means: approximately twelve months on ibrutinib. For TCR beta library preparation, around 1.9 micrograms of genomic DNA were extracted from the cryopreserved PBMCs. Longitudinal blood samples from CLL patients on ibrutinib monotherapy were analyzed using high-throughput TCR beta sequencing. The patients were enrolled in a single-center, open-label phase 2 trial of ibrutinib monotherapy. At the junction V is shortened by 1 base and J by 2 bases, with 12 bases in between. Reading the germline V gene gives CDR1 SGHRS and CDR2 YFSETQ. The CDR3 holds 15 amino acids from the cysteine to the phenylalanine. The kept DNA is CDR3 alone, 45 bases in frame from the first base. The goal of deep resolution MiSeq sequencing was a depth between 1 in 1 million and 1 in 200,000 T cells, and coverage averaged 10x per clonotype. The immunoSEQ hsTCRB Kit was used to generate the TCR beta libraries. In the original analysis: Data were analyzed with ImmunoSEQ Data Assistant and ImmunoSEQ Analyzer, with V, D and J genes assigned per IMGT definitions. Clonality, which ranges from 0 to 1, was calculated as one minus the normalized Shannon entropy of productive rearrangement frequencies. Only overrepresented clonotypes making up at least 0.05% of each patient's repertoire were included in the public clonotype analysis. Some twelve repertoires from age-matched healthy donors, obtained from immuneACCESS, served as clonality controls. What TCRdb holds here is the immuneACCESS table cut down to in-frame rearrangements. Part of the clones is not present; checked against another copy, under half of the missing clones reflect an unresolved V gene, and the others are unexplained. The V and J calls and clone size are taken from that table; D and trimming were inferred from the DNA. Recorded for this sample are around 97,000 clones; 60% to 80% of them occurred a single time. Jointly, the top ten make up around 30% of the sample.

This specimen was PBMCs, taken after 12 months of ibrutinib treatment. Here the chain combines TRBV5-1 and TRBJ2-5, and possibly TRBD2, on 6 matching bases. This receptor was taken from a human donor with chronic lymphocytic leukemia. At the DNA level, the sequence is TGCGCCAGCAGCTTGTCACCGGGACTTCAAGAGACCCAGTACTTC. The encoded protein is CASSLSPGLQETQYF. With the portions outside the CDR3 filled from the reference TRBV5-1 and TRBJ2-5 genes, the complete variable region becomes KAGVTQTPRYLIKTRGQQVTLSCSPISGHRSVSWYQQTPGQGLQFLFEYFSETQRNKGNFPGRFSGRQFSNSRSEMNVSTLELGDSALYLCASSLSPGLQETQYFGPGTRLLVL.